A selection of T cell receptor beta chains follows, all from one sample in a study of cytomegalovirus exposure and HLA in healthy donors. Clones were sequenced by immunoSEQ multiplex PCR, and TCRdb holds only the in-frame ones, with some missing. The repertoire holds about 54,000 clones, with approximately 81% as singletons. Sequenced sample: PBMCs. The receptors were sampled from a young woman in good health and CMV-seronegative. Each CDR3 is given with its conserved first and last residue. The order of the fields is clone size, J gene, V gene, D gene, CDR3 DNA, CDR3 protein. A D gene is named only where the DNA matches it firmly. Clone size, where shown, is once, few, many, or a class for clones that have expanded.

NA,TRBJ1-5,TRBV19,NA,TGTGCCCTATGGACACGGAGAAATGGGGGCAATCAGCCCCAGCATTTT,CALWTRRNGGNQPQHF
NA,TRBJ2-7,TRBV7-9,TRBD2,TGTGCCAGCAGCTTAGGGGCTAGCGGTTCCTACGAGCAGTACTTC,CASSLGASGSYEQYF
NA,TRBJ1-1,TRBV7-9,TRBD1,TGTGCCAGCAGCTTAGGCTCTCCAGGGGGCACTGAAGCTTTCTTT,CASSLGSPGGTEAFF
NA,TRBJ1-1,TRBV5-1,TRBD1,TGCGCCAGCAGCTGGGGGACAGGGGGACCCACTGAAGCTTTCTTT,CASSWGTGGPTEAFF
NA,TRBJ2-1,TRBV7-8,TRBD1,TGTGCCAGCAGCTTAGGGAGGGACAGGGGGCGCGGTGAGCAGTTCTTC,CASSLGRDRGRGEQFF
NA,TRBJ2-3,TRBV28,NA,TGTGCCAGCAGTGCGAGGCGGGAAAGCGGAGATACGCAGTATTTT,CASSARRESGDTQYF
NA,TRBJ2-3,TRBV4-1,TRBD1,TGCGCCAGCAGCCAACAAGGACAGGCCGAGGATACGCAGTATTTT,CASSQQGQAEDTQYF
NA,TRBJ1-1,TRBV5-6,NA,TGTGCCAGCAGCTCGGGAGAGACTGAAGCTTTCTTT,CASSSGETEAFF
NA,TRBJ1-2,TRBV30,NA,TGTGCCTGGAGCCAGGGAAACTATGGCTACACCTTC,CAWSQGNYGYTF
NA,TRBJ2-7,TRBV7-3,TRBD2,TGTGCCAGCAGCTTACGAGCGGGAACCCCCTACGAGCAGTACTTC,CASSLRAGTPYEQYF
NA,TRBJ1-4,TRBV7-9,NA,TGTGCCAGCAGCTTCCAGGCAGGCGAGAATGAAAAACTGTTTTTT,CASSFQAGENEKLFF
NA,TRBJ1-2,TRBV19,TRBD1,TGTGCCACCCTGAGGACAGGTGATGGCTACACCTTC,CATLRTGDGYTF
NA,TRBJ2-2,TRBV6-5,TRBD1,TGTGCCAGCAGTGCGGGACAGGAGACCGGGGAGCTGTTTTTT,CASSAGQETGELFF
once,TRBJ2-5,TRBV18,TRBD1,TGTGCCAGCTCACCATGGACAGGGAAACCGGAAGAGCAGTACTTC,CASSPWTGKPEEQYF
NA,TRBJ1-1,TRBV2,NA,TGTGCCCCCGGGGACACTGAAGCTTTCTTT,CAPGDTEAFF
NA,TRBJ2-5,TRBV18,TRBD1,TGTGCCAGCTCACCGGACAGGGGGATTGAGACCCAGTACTTC,CASSPDRGIETQYF
NA,TRBJ2-7,TRBV4-1,TRBD2,TGCGCCAGCAGCCAAGATCGGTCGACTAGCGACGTGTACGAGCAGTACTTC,CASSQDRSTSDVYEQYF
NA,TRBJ1-2,TRBV11-1,TRBD1,TGTGCCAGCAGCCAACAGGGGGAATCTGGCTACACCTTC,CASSQQGESGYTF
once,TRBJ1-5,TRBV28,TRBD1,TGTGCCAGCAGGGCTGTGACAGGGTCCAATCAGCCCCAGCATTTT,CASRAVTGSNQPQHF
NA,TRBJ1-1,TRBV6-1,TRBD1,TGTGCCAGCAGACTCGACAGGGACTCGACTGAAGCCTTCTTT,CASRLDRDSTEAFF
NA,TRBJ1-1,TRBV30,NA,TGTGCCTGGAATAGGCAGCGCGACACTGAAGCTTTCTTT,CAWNRQRDTEAFF
NA,TRBJ2-3,TRBV27,NA,TGTGCCAGCAGAGGGGGAGGGTACACAGATACGCAGTATTTT,CASRGGGYTDTQYF
NA,TRBJ2-1,TRBV5-1,TRBD2,TGCGCCAGCAGCGCGAGGGGACTAGCGGGCCGGGGGGAGCAGTTCTTC,CASSARGLAGRGEQFF
NA,TRBJ2-7,TRBV27,TRBD2,TGTGCCAGCAGTCCCCGGGACTACGCCTACGAGCAGTACTTC,CASSPRDYAYEQYF
NA,TRBJ2-7,TRBV5-1,NA,TGCGCCAGCAGCGAGGGTGATCAAGACGAGCAGTACTTC,CASSEGDQDEQYF
NA,TRBJ1-1,TRBV6-6,NA,TGTGCCAGCACCCCCTGGGGGGAGGCCACTGAAGCTTTCTTT,CASTPWGEATEAFF
few,TRBJ1-2,TRBV6-1,NA,TGTGCCAGCAGTGAATCCGACAGGATCTATGGCTACACCTTC,CASSESDRIYGYTF
NA,TRBJ1-5,TRBV6-5,NA,TGTGCCAGCAGCCAGGCCGGGGGGGGTCAGCCCCAGCATTTT,CASSQAGGGQPQHF